A selection of T cell receptor beta chains follows, all from one sample in a study of blood T cell repertoires in COVID-19. Sequenced by immunoSEQ multiplex PCR; TCRdb stores in-frame clones only, minus some. The sample consists of over 300,000 clones, 90% of them appearing once. Input material: peripheral blood. Receptors originate from a man between 18 and 29 years old with active or convalescent COVID-19. CDR3s include the opening cysteine and the closing phenylalanine or tryptophan. The D gene is left open where the match is weak.

j_gene: TRBJ2-1; v_gene: TRBV10-3; d_gene: TRBD2; CDR3aa: CAISESQGGRGNEQFF; CDR3nt: TGTGCCATCAGTGAGTCGCAGGGAGGGCGCGGTAATGAGCAGTTCTTC
j_gene: TRBJ2-7; v_gene: TRBV28; d_gene: .; CDR3aa: CASSFGGKDEQYF; CDR3nt: TGTGCCAGCAGTTTTGGGGGCAAGGACGAGCAGTACTTC
j_gene: TRBJ2-1; v_gene: TRBV5-6; d_gene: TRBD2; CDR3aa: CASSSPGLSSYNEQFF; CDR3nt: TGTGCCAGCAGCTCCCCGGGACTAAGCTCCTACAATGAGCAGTTCTTC
j_gene: TRBJ1-4; v_gene: TRBV9; d_gene: TRBD1; CDR3aa: CASSVATGVREKLFF; CDR3nt: TGTGCCAGCAGCGTCGCAACAGGGGTCCGTGAAAAACTGTTTTTT
j_gene: TRBJ2-1; v_gene: TRBV28; d_gene: .; CDR3aa: CASSTGRGNEQFF; CDR3nt: TGTGCCAGCAGTACGGGGCGGGGCAATGAGCAGTTCTTC
j_gene: TRBJ2-3; v_gene: TRBV6-4; d_gene: TRBD2; CDR3aa: CASSDSGAGVDTQYF; CDR3nt: TGTGCCAGCAGTGACTCTGGGGCGGGAGTGGATACGCAGTATTTT
j_gene: TRBJ1-3; v_gene: TRBV6-5; d_gene: .; CDR3aa: CASSSPGRGNTIYF; CDR3nt: TGTGCCAGCAGTTCCCCGGGTCGTGGAAACACCATATATTTT
j_gene: TRBJ1-1; v_gene: TRBV7-2; d_gene: TRBD1; CDR3aa: CASSAPTGGMSTEAFF; CDR3nt: TGTGCCAGCAGCGCCCCGACAGGGGGCATGAGCACTGAAGCTTTCTTT
j_gene: TRBJ1-1; v_gene: TRBV7-9; d_gene: .; CDR3aa: CASSPPLLNTEAFF; CDR3nt: TGTGCCAGCAGCCCCCCCCTTCTGAACACTGAAGCTTTCTTT
j_gene: TRBJ1-1; v_gene: TRBV7-2; d_gene: .; CDR3aa: CASSLRRGNTEAFF; CDR3nt: TGTGCCAGCAGCCTAAGAAGGGGGAACACTGAAGCTTTCTTT
j_gene: TRBJ2-5; v_gene: TRBV11-2; d_gene: TRBD1; CDR3aa: CASSFSGGQGQETQYF; CDR3nt: TGTGCCAGCAGCTTCAGCGGAGGACAGGGACAAGAGACCCAGTACTTC
j_gene: TRBJ1-4; v_gene: TRBV7-2; d_gene: .; CDR3aa: CASSSGAGDWKLFF; CDR3nt: TGTGCCAGCAGTTCGGGCGCAGGGGATTGGAAACTGTTTTTT
j_gene: TRBJ2-1; v_gene: TRBV2; d_gene: .; CDR3aa: CAKNRVLSNEQFF; CDR3nt: TGTGCCAAAAACAGGGTATTGAGCAATGAGCAGTTCTTC
j_gene: TRBJ2-1; v_gene: TRBV7-8; d_gene: TRBD2; CDR3aa: CASSPSGNNEQFF; CDR3nt: TGTGCCAGCAGCCCTAGCGGGAACAATGAGCAGTTCTTC
j_gene: TRBJ2-7; v_gene: TRBV28; d_gene: .; CDR3aa: CASTRREFGHYEQYF; CDR3nt: TGTGCCAGCACCCGACGGGAATTTGGGCACTACGAGCAGTACTTC
j_gene: TRBJ2-2; v_gene: TRBV27; d_gene: TRBD1; CDR3aa: CASSSGTVNTGELFF; CDR3nt: TGTGCCAGCAGTTCTGGGACAGTGAACACCGGGGAGCTGTTTTTT
j_gene: TRBJ2-3; v_gene: TRBV4-2; d_gene: TRBD1; CDR3aa: CASSPVRDRSTDTQYF; CDR3nt: TGTGCCAGCAGTCCTGTCCGGGACAGAAGCACAGATACGCAGTATTTT
j_gene: TRBJ2-1; v_gene: TRBV6-5; d_gene: .; CDR3aa: CASSYVTGGNEQFF; CDR3nt: TGTGCCAGCAGTTACGTGACAGGTGGCAATGAGCAGTTCTTC
j_gene: TRBJ1-2; v_gene: TRBV28; d_gene: .; CDR3aa: CASSILGNYGYTF; CDR3nt: TGTGCCAGCAGCATCCTCGGGAACTATGGCTACACCTTC
j_gene: TRBJ1-2; v_gene: TRBV4-3; d_gene: TRBD1; CDR3aa: CASSPPGTVNYGYTF; CDR3nt: TGCGCCAGCAGCCCACCCGGGACAGTTAACTATGGCTACACCTTC
j_gene: TRBJ1-4; v_gene: TRBV30; d_gene: .; CDR3aa: CAWSEKGQINEKLFF; CDR3nt: TGTGCCTGGAGTGAAAAGGGACAAATAAATGAAAAACTGTTTTTT
j_gene: TRBJ1-4; v_gene: TRBV19; d_gene: .; CDR3aa: CASSTTYRGNNEKLFF; CDR3nt: TGTGCCAGTAGTACCACTTACCGAGGAAATAATGAAAAACTGTTTTTT
j_gene: TRBJ2-2; v_gene: TRBV3-1/TRBV3-2; d_gene: .; CDR3aa: CASSQWGPDTGELFF; CDR3nt: TGTGCCAGCAGCCAGTGGGGGCCTGACACCGGGGAGCTGTTTTTT
j_gene: TRBJ1-1; v_gene: TRBV19; d_gene: .; CDR3aa: CASRDGTEAFF; CDR3nt: TGTGCCAGTAGAGACGGGACTGAAGCTTTCTTT